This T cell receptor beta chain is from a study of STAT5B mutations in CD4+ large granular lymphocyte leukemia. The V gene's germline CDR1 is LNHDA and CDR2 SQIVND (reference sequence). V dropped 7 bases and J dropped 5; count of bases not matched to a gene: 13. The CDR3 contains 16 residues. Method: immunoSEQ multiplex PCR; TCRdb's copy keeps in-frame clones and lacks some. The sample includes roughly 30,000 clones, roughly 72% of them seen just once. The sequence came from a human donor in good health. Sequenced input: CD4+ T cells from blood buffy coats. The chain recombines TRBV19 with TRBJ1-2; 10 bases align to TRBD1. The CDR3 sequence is CASIKKTGGEVYGYTF. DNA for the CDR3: TGTGCCAGTATTAAGAAGACAGGGGGCGAGGTGTATGGCTACACCTTC.